This T cell receptor (beta chain) was sequenced during a study of blood T cell repertoires in COVID-19. The CDR3 runs to 13 residues. Germline values: CDR1 LNHDA, CDR2 SQIVND (reference sequence). V lost 6 bases to trimming and J lost 5 bases, with 13 bases between them. Generated by immunoSEQ multiplex PCR, the TCRdb table keeps only in-frame clones and is missing some. The data hold about 370,000 clones, with 85% to 90% observed a single time. This clone occurred once. The source is a man aged 18-30 years who had recovered from COVID-19. This sequence joins TRBV19 and TRBJ1-1; TRBD1 might be the D (5 bases). Sequenced input: PBMCs or T cells enriched from blood (not recorded which). CDR3: CASRDNVRTEAFF. The CDR3 DNA follows: TGTGCCAGTAGGGACAACGTAAGGACTGAAGCTTTCTTT.